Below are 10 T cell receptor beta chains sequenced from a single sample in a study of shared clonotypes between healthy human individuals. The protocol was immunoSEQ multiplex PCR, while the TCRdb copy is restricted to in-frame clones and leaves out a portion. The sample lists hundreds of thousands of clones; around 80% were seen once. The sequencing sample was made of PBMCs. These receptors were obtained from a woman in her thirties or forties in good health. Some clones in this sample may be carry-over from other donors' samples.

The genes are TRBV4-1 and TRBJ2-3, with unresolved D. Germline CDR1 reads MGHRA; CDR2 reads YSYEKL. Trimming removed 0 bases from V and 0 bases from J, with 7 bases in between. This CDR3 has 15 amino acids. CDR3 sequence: CASSQEAASTDTQYF. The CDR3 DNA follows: TGCGCCAGCAGCCAAGAGGCGGCTAGCACAGATACGCAGTATTTT.

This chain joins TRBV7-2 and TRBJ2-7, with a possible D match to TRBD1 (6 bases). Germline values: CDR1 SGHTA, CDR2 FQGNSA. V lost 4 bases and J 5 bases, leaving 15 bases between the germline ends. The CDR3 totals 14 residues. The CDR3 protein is CASSSLLGAHEQYF. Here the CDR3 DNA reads TGTGCCAGCAGCTCGCTGTTGGGGGCCCACGAGCAGTACTTC.

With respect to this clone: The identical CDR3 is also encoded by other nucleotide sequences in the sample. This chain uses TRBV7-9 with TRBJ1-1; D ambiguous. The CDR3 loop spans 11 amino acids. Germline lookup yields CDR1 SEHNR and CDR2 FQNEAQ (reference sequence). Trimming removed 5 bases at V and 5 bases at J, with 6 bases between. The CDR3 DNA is TGTGCCAGCAGCCTTGGTACTGAAGCTTTCTTT. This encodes CASSLGTEAFF.

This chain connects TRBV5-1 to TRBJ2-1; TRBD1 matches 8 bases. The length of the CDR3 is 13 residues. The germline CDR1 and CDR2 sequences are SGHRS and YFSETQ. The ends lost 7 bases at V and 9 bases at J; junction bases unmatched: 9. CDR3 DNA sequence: TGCGCCAGCGCCCTTGGACAGGGCGCTGAGCAGTTCTTC. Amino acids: CASALGQGAEQFF.

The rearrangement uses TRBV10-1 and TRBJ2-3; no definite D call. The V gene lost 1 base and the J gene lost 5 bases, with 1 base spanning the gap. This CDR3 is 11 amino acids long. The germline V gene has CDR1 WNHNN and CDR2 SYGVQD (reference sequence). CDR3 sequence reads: CASSELDTQYF. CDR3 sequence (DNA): TGCGCCAGCAGTGAGTTAGATACGCAGTATTTT.

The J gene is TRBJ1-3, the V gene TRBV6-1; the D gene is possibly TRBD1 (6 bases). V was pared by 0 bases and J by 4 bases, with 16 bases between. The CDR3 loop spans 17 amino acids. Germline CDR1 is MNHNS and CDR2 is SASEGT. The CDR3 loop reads CASSEATGTSAGNTIYF. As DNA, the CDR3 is TGTGCCAGCAGTGAAGCAACCGGGACAAGTGCCGGAAACACCATATATTTT.

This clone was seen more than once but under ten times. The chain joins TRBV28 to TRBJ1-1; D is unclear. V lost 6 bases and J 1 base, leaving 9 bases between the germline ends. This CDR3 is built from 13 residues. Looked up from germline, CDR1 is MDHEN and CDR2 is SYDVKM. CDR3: CASSLQSNTEAFF. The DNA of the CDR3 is TGTGCCAGCAGCCTCCAGTCGAACACTGAAGCTTTCTTT.

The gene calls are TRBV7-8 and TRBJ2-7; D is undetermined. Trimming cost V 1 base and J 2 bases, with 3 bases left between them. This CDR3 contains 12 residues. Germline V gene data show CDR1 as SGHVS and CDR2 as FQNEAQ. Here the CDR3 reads CASSLGAYEQYF. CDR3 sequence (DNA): TGTGCCAGCAGCTTAGGTGCCTACGAGCAGTACTTC.

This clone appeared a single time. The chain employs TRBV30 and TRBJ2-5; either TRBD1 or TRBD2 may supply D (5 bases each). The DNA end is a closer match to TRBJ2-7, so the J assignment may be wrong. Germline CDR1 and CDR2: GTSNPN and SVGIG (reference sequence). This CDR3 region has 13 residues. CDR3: CAWDGAQGTEQYF. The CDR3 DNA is TGTGCCTGGGACGGTGCCCAAGGGACCGAGCAGTACTTC.

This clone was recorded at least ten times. The CDR3 DNA is TGTGCCAGCAGCTTAGCGGAGGATCAGCCCCAGCATTTT. Translation gives CASSLAEDQPQHF. The V gene is TRBV7-6, the J gene TRBJ1-5; D unclear. V was cut by 0 bases and J by 5 bases, with 5 bases left in between. CDR1 and CDR2 from the germline V gene are SGHVS and FNYEAQ. The CDR3 extends over 13 amino acids.